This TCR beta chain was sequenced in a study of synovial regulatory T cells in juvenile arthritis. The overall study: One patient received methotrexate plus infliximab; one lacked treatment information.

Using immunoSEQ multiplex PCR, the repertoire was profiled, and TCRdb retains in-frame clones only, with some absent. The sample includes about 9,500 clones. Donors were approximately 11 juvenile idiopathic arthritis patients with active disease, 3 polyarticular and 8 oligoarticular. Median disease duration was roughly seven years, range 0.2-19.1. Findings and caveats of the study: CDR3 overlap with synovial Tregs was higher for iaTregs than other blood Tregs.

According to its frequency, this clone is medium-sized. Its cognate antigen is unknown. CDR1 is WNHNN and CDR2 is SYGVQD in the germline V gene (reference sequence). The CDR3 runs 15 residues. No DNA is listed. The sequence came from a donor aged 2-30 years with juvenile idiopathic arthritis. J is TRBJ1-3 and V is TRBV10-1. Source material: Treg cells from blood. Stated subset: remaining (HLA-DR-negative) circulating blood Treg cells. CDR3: CASSEQGPTGNTIYF.